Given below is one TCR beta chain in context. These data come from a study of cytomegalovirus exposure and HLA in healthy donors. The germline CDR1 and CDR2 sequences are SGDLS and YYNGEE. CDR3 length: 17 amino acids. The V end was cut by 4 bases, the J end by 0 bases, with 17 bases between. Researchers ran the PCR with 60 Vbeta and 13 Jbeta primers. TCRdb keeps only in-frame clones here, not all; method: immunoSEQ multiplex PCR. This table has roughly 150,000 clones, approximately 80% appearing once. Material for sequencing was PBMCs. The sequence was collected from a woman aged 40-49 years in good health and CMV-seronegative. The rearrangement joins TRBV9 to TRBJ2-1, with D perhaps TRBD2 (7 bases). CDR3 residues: CASSPEGGGPSYNEQFF. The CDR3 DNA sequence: TGTGCCAGCAGCCCAGAGGGGGGGGGCCCCTCCTACAATGAGCAGTTCTTC.